The 5 T cell receptor beta chains listed next were all sequenced from one sample in a study of regulatory T cells in long-lasting Graves disease (dated by TCRdb to the early 2020s). Libraries came from multiplex PCR. TCRdb records Illumina HiSeq 4000 as the sequencer. CDR3 regions were amplified by Arm-PCR with iRepertoire HTBI primers to construct TCR beta libraries. TCRdb trimmed public reads at Q25 via fastp, called clones via MiXCR and kept in-frame beta chains. When rows share a CDR3 protein, they turn into one entry using the most common DNA and genes. The sample table holds 250,000 or so distinct CDR3 sequences, of which around 20% were seen once. Of the sample, approximately 15% falls within the top ten clones. This sample's time point label indicates: newly diagnosed GD, antithyroid drugs for less than 3 months. For both TCR sequencing and RNA sequencing, RNA was extracted from PBMCs using TRIzol.

Sequenced here: peripheral blood mononuclear cells (PBMCs), sampled at new diagnosis, from a patient treated with antithyroid drugs. Receptor source: a female donor with Graves disease.

The V and J genes are TRBV5-6 and TRBJ1-5, with D perhaps TRBD1 (6 bases). Germline CDR1 and CDR2: SGHDT and YYEEEE. The CDR3 spans 14 residues. Trimming took off 3 bases at V and 6 bases at J, with 13 bases between the two ends. DNA of the CDR3: TGTGCCAGCAGCTGGGGGCCGGGAGGTCAGCCCCAGCATTTT. Residues: CASSWGPGGQPQHF.

This clonotype was recorded at least ten times. The chain links TRBV24-1 to TRBJ2-7; no clear D. The length of the CDR3 is 15 residues. The germline V and J ends were trimmed by 2 bases and 2 bases, with 12 bases remaining between them. CDR1 is KGHDR and CDR2 is SFDVKD in the germline V gene. This chain's CDR3 is CATSDSQDPPYEQYF. For the CDR3, the DNA is TGTGCCACCAGTGATTCTCAGGACCCCCCCTACGAGCAGTACTTC.

There are many counts of this clonotype. The CDR3 is CASSLVMADTQYF. For the CDR3, the DNA is TGTGCCAGCAGCTTAGTCATGGCAGATACGCAGTATTTT. The chain has TRBV7-2 and TRBJ2-3; D not certain. The V and J ends lost 1 base and 4 bases respectively, with 6 bases between them. The germline gives CDR1 SGHTA, CDR2 FQGNSA. This CDR3 contains 13 residues.

Many counts were recorded for this clonotype. The V and J genes are TRBV20-1 and TRBJ2-7; TRBD2 matches 10 bases. In germline, CDR1 is DFQATT, CDR2 SNEGSKA (reference sequence). V trimming: 4 bases; J trimming: 3 bases; junction bases outside the gene matches: 6. The CDR3 covers 14 residues. The CDR3 sequence: CSATKREGNYEQYF. CDR3 nucleotide sequence: TGCAGTGCTACCAAGCGGGAGGGAAACTACGAGCAGTACTTC.

Only one count was recorded for this clonotype. The rearrangement joins TRBV7-2 to TRBJ2-2, with TRBD2 identical over 11 bases. V gave up 5 bases and J gave up 5 bases; unmatched junction bases: 13. CDR3 length equals 18 residues. Germline CDR1 reads SGHTA; CDR2 reads FQGNSA. The CDR3 DNA sequence: TGTGCCAGCAGCAGAATGGGCATAGCGGGGGGGGCAACCGGGGAGCTGTTTTTT. Translation: CASSRMGIAGGATGELFF.